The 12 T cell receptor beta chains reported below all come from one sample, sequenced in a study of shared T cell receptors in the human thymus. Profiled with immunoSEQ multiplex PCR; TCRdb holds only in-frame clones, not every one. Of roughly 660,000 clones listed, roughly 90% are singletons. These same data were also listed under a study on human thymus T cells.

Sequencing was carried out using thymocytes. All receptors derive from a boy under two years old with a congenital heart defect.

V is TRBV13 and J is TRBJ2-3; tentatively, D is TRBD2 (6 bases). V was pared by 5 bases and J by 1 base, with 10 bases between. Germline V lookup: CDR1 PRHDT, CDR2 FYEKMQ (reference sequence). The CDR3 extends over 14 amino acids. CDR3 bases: TGTGCCAGCAGCGGGAGGCCCTGCACAGATACGCAGTATTTT. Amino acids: CASSGRPCTDTQYF.

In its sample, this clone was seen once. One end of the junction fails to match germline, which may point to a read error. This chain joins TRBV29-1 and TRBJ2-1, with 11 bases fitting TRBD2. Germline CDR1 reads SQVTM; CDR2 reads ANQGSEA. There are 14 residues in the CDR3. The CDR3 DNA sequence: TGCAGCGATGAACTAGCGGGAGAGTACAATGAGCAGTTCTTC. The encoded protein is CSDELAGEYNEQFF.

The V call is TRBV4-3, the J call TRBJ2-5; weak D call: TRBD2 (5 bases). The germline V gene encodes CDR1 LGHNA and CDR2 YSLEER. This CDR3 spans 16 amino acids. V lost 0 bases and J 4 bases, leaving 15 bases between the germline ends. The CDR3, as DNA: TGCGCCAGCAGCCAAGATGAGGCAGGAGGACTAGAGACCCAGTACTTC. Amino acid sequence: CASSQDEAGGLETQYF.

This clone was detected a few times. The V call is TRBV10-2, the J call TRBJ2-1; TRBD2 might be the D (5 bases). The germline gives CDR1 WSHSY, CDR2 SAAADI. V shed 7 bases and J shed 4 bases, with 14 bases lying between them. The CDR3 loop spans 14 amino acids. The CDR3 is CASTLTREYNEQFF. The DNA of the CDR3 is TGCGCCAGCACCCTTACTAGGGAATACAATGAGCAGTTCTTC.

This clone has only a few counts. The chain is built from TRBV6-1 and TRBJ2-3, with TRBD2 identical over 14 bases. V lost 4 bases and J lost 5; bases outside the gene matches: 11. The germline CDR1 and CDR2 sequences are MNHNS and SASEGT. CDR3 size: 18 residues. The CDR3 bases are TGTGCCAGCAGTGGGCCCCCGGGACTAGCGGGAGTGTTAGATACGCAGTATTTT. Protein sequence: CASSGPPGLAGVLDTQYF.

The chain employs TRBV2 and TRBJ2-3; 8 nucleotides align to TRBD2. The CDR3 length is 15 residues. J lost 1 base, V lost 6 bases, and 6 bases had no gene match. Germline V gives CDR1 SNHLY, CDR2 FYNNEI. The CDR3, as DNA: TGTGCCAGCAGCCCCACTAGCGGCCGCACAGATACGCAGTATTTT. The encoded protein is CASSPTSGRTDTQYF.

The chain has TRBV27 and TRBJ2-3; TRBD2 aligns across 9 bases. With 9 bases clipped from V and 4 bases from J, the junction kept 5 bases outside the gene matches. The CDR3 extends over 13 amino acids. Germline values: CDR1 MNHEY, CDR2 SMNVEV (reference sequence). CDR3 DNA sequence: TGTGCCAGTAGTAGCGGGAGTTCAGATACGCAGTATTTT. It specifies CASSSGSSDTQYF.

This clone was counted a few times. CDR3 region: CSSRLAGGETQYF. The CDR3 DNA follows: TGCAGCTCCAGACTAGCGGGAGGTGAGACCCAGTACTTC. The chain has TRBV29-1 and TRBJ2-5; 13 bases map to TRBD2. V dropped 8 bases and J dropped 5; count of bases not matched to a gene: 5. From germline, CDR1 is SQVTM and CDR2 ANQGSEA. The CDR3 has 13 amino acids.

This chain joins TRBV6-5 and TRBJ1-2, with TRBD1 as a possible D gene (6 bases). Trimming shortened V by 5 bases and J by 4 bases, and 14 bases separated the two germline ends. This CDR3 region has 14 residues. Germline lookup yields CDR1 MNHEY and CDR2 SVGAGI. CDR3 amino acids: CASSRNRVAYGYTF. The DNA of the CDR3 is TGTGCCAGCAGTCGAAACAGGGTGGCCTATGGCTACACCTTC.

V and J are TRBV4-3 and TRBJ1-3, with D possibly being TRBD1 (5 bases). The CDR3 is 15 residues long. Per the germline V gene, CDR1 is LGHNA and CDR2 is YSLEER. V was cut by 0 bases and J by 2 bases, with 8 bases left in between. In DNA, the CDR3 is TGCGCCAGCAGCCAAGATGGCAGGGCTGGAAACACCATATATTTT. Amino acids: CASSQDGRAGNTIYF.

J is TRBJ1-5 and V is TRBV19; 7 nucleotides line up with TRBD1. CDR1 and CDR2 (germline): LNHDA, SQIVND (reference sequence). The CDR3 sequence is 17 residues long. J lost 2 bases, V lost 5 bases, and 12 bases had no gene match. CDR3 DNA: TGTGCCAGTAGTTACAACCCTGGGACAGAGGGCAATCAGCCCCAGCATTTT. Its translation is CASSYNPGTEGNQPQHF.

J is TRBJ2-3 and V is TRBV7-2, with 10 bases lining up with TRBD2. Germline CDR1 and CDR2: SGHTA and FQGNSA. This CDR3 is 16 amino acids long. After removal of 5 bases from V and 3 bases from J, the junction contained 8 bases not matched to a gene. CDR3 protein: CASSPGEREGTDTQYF. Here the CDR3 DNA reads TGTGCCAGCAGCCCTGGGGAGCGGGAGGGTACAGATACGCAGTATTTT.